Listed here are 8 T cell receptor beta chains from one sample, sequenced in a study of CD8 T cells in ankylosing spondylitis. Each CDR3 protein is one row after TCRdb ran MiXCR on the 5' RACE reads. Of 250,000 to 300,000 distinct CDR3 sequences detected, about 20% appear once; the ten largest clones hold roughly 8%. The sample comprised blood, either unsorted or a sorted T cell fraction (not recorded which). All receptors come from a male donor with ankylosing spondylitis or in good health (not recorded which).

This clonotype has a handful of counts. J is TRBJ2-3 and V is TRBV10-3; 11 positions match TRBD2. Per the germline V gene, CDR1 is ENHRY and CDR2 is SYGVKD. The CDR3 is 13 residues long. V shed 10 bases and J 6 bases; nucleotides not matched to a gene: 6. CDR3 sequence (DNA): TGTGCCACCGGGACTAGCGGTCCCGATACGCAGTATTTT. This codes for CATGTSGPDTQYF.

This chain connects TRBV7-2 to TRBJ2-4, with a possible D match to TRBD2 (5 bases). This CDR3 contains 16 residues. The V gene lost 10 bases and the J gene lost 6 bases, with 25 bases spanning the gap. CDR1 is SGHTA and CDR2 is FQGNSA in the germline V gene. This CDR3 reads CATEAAGTKGRNIQYF. The CDR3 DNA reads as TGTGCCACTGAAGCGGCGGGTACTAAGGGCAGAAACATTCAGTACTTC.

Ten or more counts support this clonotype. The chain carries TRBV7-9 and TRBJ1-1; a weak D match, TRBD1 (6 bases). CDR1 and CDR2 from the germline V gene are SEHNR and FQNEAQ (reference sequence). The CDR3 extends over 18 amino acids. Trimming left V 4 bases short and J 4 bases short, with 25 bases between. CDR3 in amino acids: CASSSQILRQARSTEAFF. The CDR3 DNA sequence: TGTGCCAGCAGCTCTCAGATCCTCAGACAGGCCCGTTCCACTGAAGCTTTCTTT.

The chain combines TRBV6-1 with TRBJ2-3, with D tentatively TRBD2 (6 bases). CDR1 and CDR2 from the germline V gene are MNHNS and SASEGT. CDR3 length: 15 residues. V lost 6 bases and J 0 bases, leaving 13 bases between the germline ends. CDR3 region: CASSVAVFSTDTQYF. In DNA, the CDR3 is TGTGCCAGCAGCGTAGCGGTTTTCAGCACAGATACGCAGTATTTT.

At least ten counts were recorded for this clonotype. The V and J genes are TRBV5-5 and TRBJ2-1; D possibly corresponds to TRBD1 (5 bases). This CDR3 has 13 residues. The V gene's germline CDR1 is SGHKS and CDR2 YYEKEE (reference sequence). The V and J ends lost 1 base and 10 bases respectively, with 12 bases between them. The CDR3 DNA sequence: TGTGCCAGCAGCTTGTTTCAGGGTGGGGAGCAGTTCTTC. As protein: CASSLFQGGEQFF. The whole variable domain, filled in from reference TRBV5-5 and TRBJ2-1, reads DAGVTQSPTHLIKTRGQQVTLRCSPISGHKSVSWYQQVLGQGPQFIFQYYEKEERGRGNFPDRFSARQFPNYSSELNVNALLLGDSALYLCASSLFQGGEQFFGPGTRLTVL.

The chain combines TRBV3-1 with TRBJ2-1; 11 nucleotides agree with TRBD2. Germline V gene sequence: CDR1 LGHDT, CDR2 YNNKEL (reference sequence). V was pared by 7 bases and J by 2 bases, with 1 base of the junction left unmatched. CDR3 length: 14 residues. CDR3: CASMTSGTYNEQFF. DNA for the CDR3: TGTGCCAGCATGACTAGCGGGACCTACAATGAGCAGTTCTTC.

In its sample, this clonotype was seen many times. The CDR3, as DNA: TGCAGCGCCCGGACAGGGTTGGGGCTAGAGACCCAGTACTTC. Translation gives CSARTGLGLETQYF. The chain is built from TRBV29-1 and TRBJ2-5, with TRBD1 matching over 8 bases. The CDR3 spans 14 residues. J lost 4 bases, V lost 7 bases, and 11 bases had no gene match. CDR1 and CDR2 from the germline V gene are SQVTM and ANQGSEA.

This clonotype was seen repeatedly, ten times or more. The V and J genes are TRBV12-3 or TRBV12-4 and TRBJ1-3; no clear D gene. V was cut by 7 bases and J by 1 base, with 11 bases left in between. CDR3 length equals 14 residues. The CDR3 is CASTMVQSGNTIYF. The CDR3, as DNA: TGTGCCAGCACCATGGTCCAATCTGGAAACACCATATATTTT.